This T cell receptor beta chain was captured in a study of CD8 T cells in ankylosing spondylitis. V was cut by 1 base and J by 9 bases, with 13 bases left in between. This CDR3 has 14 amino acids. Germline CDR1 is MGHRA and CDR2 is YSYEKL. A word on this clonotype: Antigen unknown.

General observations from the study: Disease-linked clones reportedly concentrated significantly in matched ankylosing spondylitis synovial fluid. Peripheral blood held disease-linked clones only at relatively low frequency, and these were CD8+. A motif of 8 or 9 highly homologous TCR beta variants was seen as apparently characteristic of ankylosing spondylitis blood. Past research had described some motif variants in reactive arthritis synovial fluid and blood.

Molecular-barcoded quantitative 5'-RACE produced these TCR beta libraries. Each CDR3 protein gets one entry after TCRdb re-called the 5' RACE reads with MiXCR. The table shows some 330,000 distinct CDR3 sequences, with under 8.5% occurring only once. The V and J genes are TRBV4-1 and TRBJ2-1; weak D call: TRBD2 (5 bases). The clonotype originates from a male donor with ankylosing spondylitis. The sequenced sample was blood, either unsorted or a sorted T cell fraction (not recorded which). For the CDR3, the DNA is TGCGCCAGCAGCCAAGGGTCGACTACGGGTGAGCAGTTCTTC. Protein product: CASSQGSTTGEQFF.